The 16 T cell receptor beta chains below were found in one sample sequenced in a study of blood T cell repertoires in COVID-19. The repertoire was sequenced with immunoSEQ multiplex PCR; TCRdb's copy has only in-frame clones and lacks some. This sample has 97,000 or so clones, with about 83% found just once. The sample was peripheral blood. The receptors were gathered from a man aged 40-49 years with active or convalescent COVID-19.

The chain joins TRBV5-1 to TRBJ1-1, with 10 bases aligning to TRBD1. Germline V gives CDR1 SGHRS, CDR2 YFSETQ. V lost 4 bases, J lost 1 base, and 13 bases stayed unmatched. This CDR3 comprises 18 residues. The CDR3 sequence: CASSESTTGGLRNTEAFF. The CDR3 coding sequence is TGCGCCAGCAGCGAGAGCACGACAGGGGGCTTGAGGAACACTGAAGCTTTCTTT.

The chain is built from TRBV7-9 and TRBJ2-3, with 10 positions matching TRBD1. V was clipped by 4 bases and J by 6 bases; unmatched bases: 10. The germline V gene encodes CDR1 SEHNR and CDR2 FQNEAQ (reference sequence). This CDR3 contains 16 residues. CDR3: CASSSDPGQGRDTQYF. The DNA for the CDR3 is TGTGCCAGCAGCTCCGATCCGGGACAGGGGAGGGATACGCAGTATTTT.

CDR3 sequence (DNA): TGCGCCAGCAGCTCCGAGCGGATTCGCTCCTACAATGAGCAGTTCTTC. Its protein is CASSSERIRSYNEQFF. The gene calls are TRBV4-1 and TRBJ2-1; tentatively, D is TRBD2 (5 bases). The germline V and J ends were trimmed by 5 bases and 0 bases, with 14 bases remaining between them. The CDR3 loop spans 16 amino acids. The V gene's germline CDR1 is MGHRA and CDR2 YSYEKL.

The rearrangement uses TRBV7-8 and TRBJ1-5; perhaps TRBD1 as D (6 bases). Germline CDR1 is SGHVS and CDR2 is FQNEAQ. This CDR3 has 16 residues. V was cut by 0 bases and J by 6 bases, with 15 bases left in between. CDR3 residues: CASSLAAGAMGQPQHF. The CDR3 coding sequence is TGTGCCAGCAGCTTAGCGGCGGGGGCTATGGGTCAGCCCCAGCATTTT.

The V and J genes are TRBV12-2 and TRBJ1-3; TRBD1, the table's D call, lacks a check against the DNA. TRBV12-2 is deemed a pseudogene. The CDR3 covers 17 residues. CDR3 nucleotide sequence: TGTGCAAGTCGCTTAATATCAGGGGGCTATTCTGGAAACACCATATATTTT. As protein: CASRLISGGYSGNTIYF.

CDR3 region: CASSISLAGSTDTQYF. The CDR3 DNA follows: TGTGCCAGTAGTATAAGCCTAGCGGGGTCCACAGATACGCAGTATTTT. The chain carries TRBV19 and TRBJ2-3; 9 positions match TRBD2. The CDR3 runs to 16 residues. V lost 2 bases, J lost 2 bases, and 5 bases stayed unmatched. CDR1 LNHDA and CDR2 SQIVND come from the germline V gene (reference sequence).

The chain links TRBV10-3 to TRBJ2-5, with 9 bases that match TRBD2. The CDR3 runs to 17 residues. The V gene's germline CDR1 is ENHRY and CDR2 SYGVKD. V lost 0 bases to trimming and J lost 1 base; unmatched junction nucleotides: 6. The CDR3 DNA reads as TGTGCCATCAGTGAGTCGAGGGGCGGGGGGGCCCAAGAGACCCAGTACTTC. It is translated as CAISESRGGGAQETQYF.

This chain joins TRBV5-5 and TRBJ1-2; no firm D call. Between the trimmed V and J ends, which lost 4 bases and 3 bases, there was a span of 13 bases. Germline V gene sequence: CDR1 SGHKS, CDR2 YYEKEE (reference sequence). The CDR3 spans 14 residues. CDR3 loop: CASSTYTQDYGYTF. CDR3 DNA sequence: TGTGCCAGCAGCACATATACGCAGGACTATGGCTACACCTTC.

The CDR3 nucleotides read TGTGCCAGTAGTATACAGTACAATTCCTACGAGCAGTACTTC. The encoded protein is CASSIQYNSYEQYF. J is TRBJ2-7 and V is TRBV19, with no clear D. Germline lookup yields CDR1 LNHDA and CDR2 SQIVND (reference sequence). Trimming stripped 2 bases from V and 1 base from J, with 9 bases between. The CDR3 is 14 amino acids.

The rearrangement joins TRBV5-1 to TRBJ2-7; the match to TRBD1 covers 10 bases. V trimming: 10 bases; J trimming: 2 bases; junction bases outside the gene matches: 9. The CDR3 totals 14 residues. The germline V gene has CDR1 SGHRS and CDR2 YFSETQ. The CDR3 DNA is TGCGCCTCAGGGGAGGGGACAGGGGCCTACGAGCAGTACTTC. As protein: CASGEGTGAYEQYF.

This chain joins TRBV7-9 and TRBJ1-5, with D perhaps TRBD1 (5 bases). This CDR3 has 13 amino acids. Germline V lookup: CDR1 SEHNR, CDR2 FQNEAQ (reference sequence). The germline V and J ends were trimmed by 2 bases and 5 bases, with 7 bases remaining between them. CDR3 nucleotides: TGTGCCAGCAGCTTAAAAGGGGATCAGCCCCAGCATTTT. Its translation: CASSLKGDQPQHF.

J is TRBJ2-4 and V is TRBV3-1 (or the pseudogene TRBV3-2), with 13 bases lining up with TRBD2. Germline-derived CDR1 and CDR2 are LGHDT and YNNKEL (reference sequence). The CDR3 contains 20 residues. Germline trimming cut 1 base from V and 0 bases from J; bases unmatched to any gene: 9. The CDR3 protein is CASSQAMGLAGNLAKNIQYF. The DNA of the CDR3 is TGTGCCAGCAGCCAAGCAATGGGACTAGCGGGGAATTTAGCCAAAAACATTCAGTACTTC.

This clone ranks as medium-sized. This sequence joins TRBV7-9 and TRBJ1-1; D unresolved. Trimming removed 4 bases from V and 4 bases from J, with 13 bases in between. This CDR3 region has 14 residues. CDR1 and CDR2 from the germline V gene are SEHNR and FQNEAQ (reference sequence). CDR3 in amino acids: CASSYEGVGTEAFF. The CDR3 DNA is TGTGCCAGCAGCTACGAGGGTGTCGGCACTGAAGCTTTCTTT.

This CDR3 is CASSPRGTEQFF. The CDR3 region has the DNA TGTGCCAGCAGCCCCCGGGGGACTGAGCAGTTCTTC. V usage is TRBV25-1 and J usage is TRBJ2-1, with D maybe TRBD2 (6 bases). This CDR3 spans 12 amino acids. The V and J ends lost 6 bases and 9 bases respectively, with 12 bases between them. Germline CDR1 reads MGHDK; CDR2 reads SYGVNS.

The V and J genes are TRBV5-3 and TRBJ2-7; 9 nucleotides align to TRBD2. TRBV5-3 is assigned to the ORF class and has an uncertain function. This CDR3 is built from 18 residues. V trimming: 3 bases; J trimming: 0 bases; junction bases outside the gene matches: 13. The CDR3 region has the DNA TGTGCCAGAAGCTGCCGCCTAGCGGGGTTCCCAAGCTCCTACGAGCAGTACTTC. It specifies CARSCRLAGFPSSYEQYF.

This rearrangement joins TRBV6-5 to TRBJ2-1; 7 positions match TRBD1. Unmatched junction bases numbered 9, after V lost 6 bases and J lost 7 bases. Germline CDR1 MNHEY, CDR2 SVGAGI. This CDR3 has 14 residues. The CDR3 loop reads CASRRGQAGNEQFF. The CDR3 bases are TGTGCCAGCAGAAGGGGGCAAGCTGGGAATGAGCAGTTCTTC.